The entry below describes one TCR beta chain. Naive-designated CD8 cells lacked CD45RO, were positively enriched for CCR7, and omitted terminally differentiated effector memory CD45RA+ cells. In germline, CDR1 is SQVTM, CDR2 ANQGSEA. With V trimmed by 7 bases and J by 0 bases, 11 bases remained unmatched. The CDR3 sequence is 15 residues long. Some clones are missing from TCRdb's copy, which holds only in-frame ones; the method was immunoSEQ multiplex PCR. The table shows around 620,000 clones, with 90% to 95% occurring only once. The data are from a study of shared clonotypes between healthy human individuals. Overall study: Each donor's CD8 memory used one plate, CD8 naive two, each CD4 subset three.

The chain is built from TRBV29-1 and TRBJ2-7, with 8 positions matching TRBD2. This TCR was sampled from a woman aged 25 to 45 in good health. The sample consisted of naive CD8+ T cells sorted from blood. As DNA, the CDR3 is TGCAGCGCAGGCCTAGCGGGCAAGTTCTCCTACGAGCAGTACTTC. Amino acid sequence: CSAGLAGKFSYEQYF.